This TCR beta chain was recovered during a study of shared clonotypes between healthy human individuals. Unsorted PBMC samples were amplified in replicate PCRs containing roughly 0.3 ug DNA, some 33,000 T cell genomes. Profiling relied on immunoSEQ multiplex PCR, and the TCRdb table lists in-frame clones only, not all of them. The table shows about 490,000 clones, with roughly 80% occurring only once. Sequencing was carried out using PBMCs. The TCR comes from a woman in her thirties or forties in good health. Some clones in this sample may be carry-over from other donors' samples.

The CDR3 DNA reads as TGTGCCAGCAGCTTAGAGAGGTACAATGAGCAGTTCTTC. Its protein is CASSLERYNEQFF. The chain recombines TRBV7-2 with TRBJ2-1; D is unclear. Germline CDR1 SGHTA, CDR2 FQGNSA. The V end lost 1 base, the J end lost 4 bases, and 5 bases lay between the germline ends. CDR3 length: 13 amino acids.